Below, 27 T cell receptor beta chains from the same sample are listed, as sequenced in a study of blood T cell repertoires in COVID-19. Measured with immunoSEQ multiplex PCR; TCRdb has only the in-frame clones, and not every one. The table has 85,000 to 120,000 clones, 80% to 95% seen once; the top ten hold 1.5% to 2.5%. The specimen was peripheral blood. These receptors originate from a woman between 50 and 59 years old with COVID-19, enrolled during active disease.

The CDR3 region is CASSESRLAGGFF. CDR3 nucleotides: TGCGCCAGCAGTGAGTCGAGGCTAGCGGGGGGTTTCTTC. V is TRBV10-2 and J is TRBJ2-1; 11 nucleotides align to TRBD2. CDR1 is WSHSY, CDR2 SAAADI, per germline. The CDR3 sequence is 13 residues long. V was pared by 0 bases and J by 16 bases, with 5 bases of the junction left unmatched.

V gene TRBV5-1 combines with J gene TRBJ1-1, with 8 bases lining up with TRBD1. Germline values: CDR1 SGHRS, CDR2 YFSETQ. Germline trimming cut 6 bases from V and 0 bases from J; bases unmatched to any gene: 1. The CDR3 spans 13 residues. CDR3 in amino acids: CASKDRVNTEAFF. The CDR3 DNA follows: TGCGCCAGCAAGGACAGGGTGAACACTGAAGCTTTCTTT.

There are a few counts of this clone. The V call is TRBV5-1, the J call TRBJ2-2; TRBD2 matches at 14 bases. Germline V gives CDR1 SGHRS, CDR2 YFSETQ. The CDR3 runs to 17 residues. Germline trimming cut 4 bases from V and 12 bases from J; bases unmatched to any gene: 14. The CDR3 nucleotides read TGCGCCAGCAGCATAGGACTAGCGGGGGGCCACGGGTCGAAGCTGTTTTTT. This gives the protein CASSIGLAGGHGSKLFF.

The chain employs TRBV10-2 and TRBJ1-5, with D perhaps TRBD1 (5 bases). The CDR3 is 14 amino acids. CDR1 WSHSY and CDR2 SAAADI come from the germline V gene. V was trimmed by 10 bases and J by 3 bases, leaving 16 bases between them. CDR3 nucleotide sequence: TGCGCCACCAGCCGGGGAGGGGACAATCAGCCCCAGCATTTT. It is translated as CATSRGGDNQPQHF.

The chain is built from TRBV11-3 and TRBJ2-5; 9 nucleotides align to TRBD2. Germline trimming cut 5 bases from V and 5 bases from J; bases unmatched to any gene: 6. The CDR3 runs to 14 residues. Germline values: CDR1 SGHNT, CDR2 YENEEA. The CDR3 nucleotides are TGTGCCAGCAGCCTCGGCGGGAGGGGGGAGACCCAGTACTTC. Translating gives CASSLGGRGETQYF.

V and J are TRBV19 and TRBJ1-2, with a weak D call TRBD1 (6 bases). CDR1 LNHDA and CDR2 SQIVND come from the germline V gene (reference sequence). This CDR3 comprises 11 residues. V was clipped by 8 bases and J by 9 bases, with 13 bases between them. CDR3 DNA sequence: TGTGCCAGTTCACAGGGCAATCGCTACACCTTC. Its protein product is CASSQGNRYTF.

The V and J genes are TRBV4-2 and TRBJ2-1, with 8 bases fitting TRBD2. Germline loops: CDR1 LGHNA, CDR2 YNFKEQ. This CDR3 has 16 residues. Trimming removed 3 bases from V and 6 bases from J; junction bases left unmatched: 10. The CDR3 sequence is CASSQFGTRVPNEQFF. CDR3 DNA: TGTGCCAGCAGCCAGTTCGGGACTAGGGTCCCCAATGAGCAGTTCTTC.

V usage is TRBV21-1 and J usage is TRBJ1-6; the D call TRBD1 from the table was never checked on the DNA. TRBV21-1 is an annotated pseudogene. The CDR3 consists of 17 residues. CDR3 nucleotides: TGTGCCGGTTCGGCCAGGGGAGAGAGGACGGTTTGTTCACCCCTCCACTTT. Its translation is CAGSARGERTVCSPLHF.

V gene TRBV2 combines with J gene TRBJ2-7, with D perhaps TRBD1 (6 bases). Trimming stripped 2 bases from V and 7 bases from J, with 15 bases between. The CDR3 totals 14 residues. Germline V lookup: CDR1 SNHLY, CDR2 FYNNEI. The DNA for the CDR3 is TGTGCCAGCAGTGAAAACGATCAGGGGTGGGAGCAGTACGTC. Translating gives CASSENDQGWEQYV.

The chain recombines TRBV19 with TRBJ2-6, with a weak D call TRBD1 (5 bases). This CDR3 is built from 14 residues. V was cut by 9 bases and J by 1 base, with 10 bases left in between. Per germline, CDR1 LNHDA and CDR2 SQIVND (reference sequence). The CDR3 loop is CASRDSSGANVLTF. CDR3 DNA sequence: TGTGCCAGCAGAGACAGTTCTGGGGCCAACGTCCTGACTTTC.

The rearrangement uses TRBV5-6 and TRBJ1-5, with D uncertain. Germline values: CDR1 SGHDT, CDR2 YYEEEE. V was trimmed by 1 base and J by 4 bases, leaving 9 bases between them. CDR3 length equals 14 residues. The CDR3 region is CASSLRFLNQPQHF. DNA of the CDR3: TGTGCCAGCAGCTTGCGGTTTTTGAATCAGCCCCAGCATTTT. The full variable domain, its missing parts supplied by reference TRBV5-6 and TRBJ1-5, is DAGVTQSPTHLIKTRGQQVTLRCSPKSGHDTVSWYQQALGQGPQFIFQYYEEEERQRGNFPDRFSGHQFPNYSSELNVNALLLGDSALYLCASSLRFLNQPQHFGDGTRLSIL.

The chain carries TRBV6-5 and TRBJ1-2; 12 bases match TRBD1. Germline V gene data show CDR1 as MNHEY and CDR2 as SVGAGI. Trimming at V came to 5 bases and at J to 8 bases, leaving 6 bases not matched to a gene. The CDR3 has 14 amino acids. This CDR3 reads CASSPGQGAEGYTF. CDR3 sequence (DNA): TGTGCCAGCAGTCCGGGACAGGGGGCGGAGGGCTACACCTTC.

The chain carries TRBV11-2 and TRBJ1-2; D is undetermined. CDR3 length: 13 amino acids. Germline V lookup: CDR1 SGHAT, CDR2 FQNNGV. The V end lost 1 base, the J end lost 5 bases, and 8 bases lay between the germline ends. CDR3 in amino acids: CASSLGHPYGYTF. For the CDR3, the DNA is TGTGCCAGCAGCTTAGGACATCCGTATGGCTACACCTTC.

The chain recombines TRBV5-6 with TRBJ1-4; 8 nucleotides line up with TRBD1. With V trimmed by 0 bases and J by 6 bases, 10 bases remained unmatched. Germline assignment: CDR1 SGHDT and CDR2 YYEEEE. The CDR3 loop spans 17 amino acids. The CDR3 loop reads CASSLAKAGGRYEKLFF. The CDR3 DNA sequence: TGTGCCAGCAGCTTGGCCAAGGCAGGGGGCAGATATGAAAAACTGTTTTTT.

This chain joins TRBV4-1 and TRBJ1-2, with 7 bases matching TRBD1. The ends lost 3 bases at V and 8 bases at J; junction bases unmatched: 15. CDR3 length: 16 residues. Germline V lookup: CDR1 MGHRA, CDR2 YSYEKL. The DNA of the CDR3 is TGCGCCAGCAGCCACCCTGAGGGGTTGCGGACAGGAGGCTACACCTTC. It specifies CASSHPEGLRTGGYTF.

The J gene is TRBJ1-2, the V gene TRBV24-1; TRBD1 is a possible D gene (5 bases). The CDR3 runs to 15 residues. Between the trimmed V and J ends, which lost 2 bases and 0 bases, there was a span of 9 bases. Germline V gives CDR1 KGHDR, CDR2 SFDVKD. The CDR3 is CATSDSGLPNYGYTF. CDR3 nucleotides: TGTGCCACCAGTGATTCAGGGCTACCTAACTATGGCTACACCTTC.

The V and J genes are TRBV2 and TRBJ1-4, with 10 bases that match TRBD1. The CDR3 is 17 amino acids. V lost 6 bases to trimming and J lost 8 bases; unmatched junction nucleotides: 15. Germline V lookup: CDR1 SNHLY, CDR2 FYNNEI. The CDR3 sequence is CASRLTRDRGEKEKLFF. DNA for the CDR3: TGTGCCAGCAGGCTCACCCGGGACAGGGGAGAGAAGGAAAAACTGTTTTTT. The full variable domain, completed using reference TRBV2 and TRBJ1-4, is EPEVTQTPSHQVTQMGQEVILRCVPISNHLYFYWYRQILGQKVEFLVSFYNNEISEKSEIFDDQFSVERPDGSNFTLKIRSTKLEDSAMYFCASRLTRDRGEKEKLFFGSGTQLSVL.

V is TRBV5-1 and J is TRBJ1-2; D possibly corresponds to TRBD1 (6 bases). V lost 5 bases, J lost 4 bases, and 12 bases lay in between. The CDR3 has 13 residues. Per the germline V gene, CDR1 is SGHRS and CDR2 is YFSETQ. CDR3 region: CASRGGPSYGYTF. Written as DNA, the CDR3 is TGCGCCAGCAGGGGGGGGCCGTCCTATGGCTACACCTTC.

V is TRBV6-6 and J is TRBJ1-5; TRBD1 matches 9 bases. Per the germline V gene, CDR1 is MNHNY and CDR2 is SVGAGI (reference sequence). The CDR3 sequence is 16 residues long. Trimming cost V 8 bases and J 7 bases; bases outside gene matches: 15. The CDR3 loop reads CASSFDRGQGYQPQHF. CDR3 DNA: TGTGCCAGCTCCTTTGATAGAGGACAGGGGTACCAGCCCCAGCATTTT.

In DNA, the CDR3 is TGTGCCAGCAGCGTCCAGGGGAATTCACCCCTCCACTTT. Protein: CASSVQGNSPLHF. The gene calls are TRBV7-3 and TRBJ1-6, with a tentative D call TRBD1 (6 bases). Deletions cut 5 bases from V and 7 bases from J, with 9 bases between. There are 13 residues in the CDR3. Germline V CDR1 and CDR2: SGHTA, FQGTGA.

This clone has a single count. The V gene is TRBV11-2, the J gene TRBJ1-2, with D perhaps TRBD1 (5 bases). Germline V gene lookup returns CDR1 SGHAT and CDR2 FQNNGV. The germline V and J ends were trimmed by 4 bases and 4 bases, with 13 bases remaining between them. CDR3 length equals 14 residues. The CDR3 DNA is TGTGCCAGCAGCTACACAGGAGTCTCCTATGGCTACACCTTC. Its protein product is CASSYTGVSYGYTF.

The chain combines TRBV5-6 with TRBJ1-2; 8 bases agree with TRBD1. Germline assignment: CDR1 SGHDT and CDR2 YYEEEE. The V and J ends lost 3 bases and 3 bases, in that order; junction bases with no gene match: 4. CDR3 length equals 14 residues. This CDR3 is CASSSLDRDYGYTF. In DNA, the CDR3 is TGTGCCAGCAGCTCCCTGGACAGGGACTATGGCTACACCTTC. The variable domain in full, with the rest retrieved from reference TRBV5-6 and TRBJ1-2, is DAGVTQSPTHLIKTRGQQVTLRCSPKSGHDTVSWYQQALGQGPQFIFQYYEEEERQRGNFPDRFSGHQFPNYSSELNVNALLLGDSALYLCASSSLDRDYGYTFGSGTRLTVV.

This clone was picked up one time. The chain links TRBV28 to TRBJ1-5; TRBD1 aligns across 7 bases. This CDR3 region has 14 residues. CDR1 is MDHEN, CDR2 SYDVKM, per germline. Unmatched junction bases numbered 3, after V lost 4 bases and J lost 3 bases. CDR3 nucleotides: TGTGCCAGCAGTTGGGACAGCCTCAATCAGCCCCAGCATTTT. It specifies CASSWDSLNQPQHF.

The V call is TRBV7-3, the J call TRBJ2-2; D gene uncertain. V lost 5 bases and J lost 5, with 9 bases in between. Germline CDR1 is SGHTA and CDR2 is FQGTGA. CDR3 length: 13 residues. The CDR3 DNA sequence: TGTGCCAGCAGCCCTACCTGGACCGGGGAGCTGTTTTTT. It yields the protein CASSPTWTGELFF.

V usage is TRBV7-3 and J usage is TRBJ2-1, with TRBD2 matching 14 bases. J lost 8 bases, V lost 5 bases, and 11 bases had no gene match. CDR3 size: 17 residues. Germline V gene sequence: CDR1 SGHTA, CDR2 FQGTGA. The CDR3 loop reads CASSGPGTSGGWDEQFF. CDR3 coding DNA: TGTGCCAGCAGCGGCCCGGGGACTAGCGGGGGCTGGGATGAGCAGTTCTTC.

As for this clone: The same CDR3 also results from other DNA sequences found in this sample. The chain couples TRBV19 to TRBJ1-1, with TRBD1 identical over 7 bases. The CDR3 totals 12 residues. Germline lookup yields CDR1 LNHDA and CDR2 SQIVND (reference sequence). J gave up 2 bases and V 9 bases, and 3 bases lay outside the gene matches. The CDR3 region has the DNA TGTGCCAGCCGGACAGGCAACACTGAAGCTTTCTTT. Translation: CASRTGNTEAFF.

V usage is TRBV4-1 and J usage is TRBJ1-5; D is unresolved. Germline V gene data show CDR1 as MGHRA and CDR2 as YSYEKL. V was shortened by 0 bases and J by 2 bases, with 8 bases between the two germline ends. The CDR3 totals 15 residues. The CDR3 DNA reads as TGCGCCAGCAGCCAAGATGGGGAGGGCAATCAGCCCCAGCATTTT. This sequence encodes CASSQDGEGNQPQHF.